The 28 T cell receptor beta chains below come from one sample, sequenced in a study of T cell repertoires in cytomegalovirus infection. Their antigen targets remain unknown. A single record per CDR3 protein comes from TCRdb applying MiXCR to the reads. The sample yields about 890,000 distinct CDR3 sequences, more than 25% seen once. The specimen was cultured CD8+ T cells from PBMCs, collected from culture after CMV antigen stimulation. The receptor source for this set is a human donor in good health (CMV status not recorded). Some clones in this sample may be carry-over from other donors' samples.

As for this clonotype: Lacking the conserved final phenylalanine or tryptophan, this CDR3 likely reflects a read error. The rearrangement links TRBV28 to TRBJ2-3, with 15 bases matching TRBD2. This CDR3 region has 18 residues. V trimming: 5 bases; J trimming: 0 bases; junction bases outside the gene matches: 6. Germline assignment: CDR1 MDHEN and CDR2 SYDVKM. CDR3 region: CASSLGTSGGLSTDTQYY. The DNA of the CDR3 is TGTGCCAGCAGTCTAGGGACTAGCGGGGGGTTAAGCACAGATACGCAGTATTAT.

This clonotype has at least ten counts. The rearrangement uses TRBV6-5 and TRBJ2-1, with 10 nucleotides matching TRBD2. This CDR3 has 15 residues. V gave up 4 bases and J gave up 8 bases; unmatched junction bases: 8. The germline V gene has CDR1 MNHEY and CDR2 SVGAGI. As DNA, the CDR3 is TGTGCCAGCAGTTGGACTAGCGGACCAAGGGATGAGCAGTTCTTC. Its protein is CASSWTSGPRDEQFF.

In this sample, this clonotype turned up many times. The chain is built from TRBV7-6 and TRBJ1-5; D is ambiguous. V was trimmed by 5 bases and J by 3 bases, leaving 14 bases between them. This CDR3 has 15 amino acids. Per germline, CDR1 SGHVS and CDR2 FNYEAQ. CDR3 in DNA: TGTGCCAGCAGCCCCTCCGACTGGGACAATCAGCCCCAGCATTTT. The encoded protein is CASSPSDWDNQPQHF.

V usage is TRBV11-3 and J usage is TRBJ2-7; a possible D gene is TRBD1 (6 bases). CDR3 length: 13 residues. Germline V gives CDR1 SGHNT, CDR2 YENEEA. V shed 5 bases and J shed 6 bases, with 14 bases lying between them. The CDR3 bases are TGTGCCAGCAGCACCACAGGGAAGGGCGAGCAGTACTTC. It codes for CASSTTGKGEQYF.

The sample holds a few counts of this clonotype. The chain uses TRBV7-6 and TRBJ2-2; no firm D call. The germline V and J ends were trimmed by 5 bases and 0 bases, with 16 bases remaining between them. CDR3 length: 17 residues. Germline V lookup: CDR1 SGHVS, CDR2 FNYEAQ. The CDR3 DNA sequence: TGTGCCAGCAGCAAAAAAATCGCAGAAACGAACACCGGGGAGCTGTTTTTT. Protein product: CASSKKIAETNTGELFF.

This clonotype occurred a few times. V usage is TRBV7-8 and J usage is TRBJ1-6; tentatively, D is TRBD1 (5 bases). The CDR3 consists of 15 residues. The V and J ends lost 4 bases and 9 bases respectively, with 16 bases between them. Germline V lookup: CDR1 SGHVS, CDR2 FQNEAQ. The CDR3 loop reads CASSSERGIGSPLHF. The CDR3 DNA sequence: TGTGCCAGCAGCTCCGAACGGGGGATAGGTTCACCCCTCCACTTT.

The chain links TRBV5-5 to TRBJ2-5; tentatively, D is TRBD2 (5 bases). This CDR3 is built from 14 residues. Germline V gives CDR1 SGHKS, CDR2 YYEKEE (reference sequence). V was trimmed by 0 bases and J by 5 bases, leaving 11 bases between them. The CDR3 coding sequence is TGTGCCAGCAGCTTGGACTTGGGAGTGGAGACCCAGTACTTC. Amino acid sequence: CASSLDLGVETQYF.

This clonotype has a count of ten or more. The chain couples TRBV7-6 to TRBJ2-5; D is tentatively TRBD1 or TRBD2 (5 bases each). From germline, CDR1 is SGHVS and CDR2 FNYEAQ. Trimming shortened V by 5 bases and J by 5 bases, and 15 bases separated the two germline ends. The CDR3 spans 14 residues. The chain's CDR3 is CASSGTAEGETQYF. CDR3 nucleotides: TGTGCCAGCAGCGGGACCGCCGAGGGGGAGACCCAGTACTTC.

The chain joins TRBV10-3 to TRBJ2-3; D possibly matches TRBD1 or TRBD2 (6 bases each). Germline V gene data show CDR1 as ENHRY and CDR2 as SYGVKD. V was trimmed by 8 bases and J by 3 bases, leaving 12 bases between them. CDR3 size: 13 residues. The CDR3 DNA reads TGTGCCATCGGGGGGCTGGAGACAGATACGCAGTATTTT. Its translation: CAIGGLETDTQYF.

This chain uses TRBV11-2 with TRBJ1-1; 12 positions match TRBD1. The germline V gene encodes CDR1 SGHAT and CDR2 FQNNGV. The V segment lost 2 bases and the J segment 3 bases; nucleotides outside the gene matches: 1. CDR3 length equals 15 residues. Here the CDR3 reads CASSLWDRGHTEAFF. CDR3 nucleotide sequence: TGTGCCAGCAGCTTATGGGACAGGGGGCACACTGAAGCTTTCTTT. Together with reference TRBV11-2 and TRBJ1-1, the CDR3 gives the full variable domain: EAGVAQSPRYKIIEKRQSVAFWCNPISGHATLYWYQQILGQGPKLLIQFQNNGVVDDSQLPKDRFSAERLKGVDSTLKIQPAKLEDSAVYLCASSLWDRGHTEAFFGQGTRLTVV.

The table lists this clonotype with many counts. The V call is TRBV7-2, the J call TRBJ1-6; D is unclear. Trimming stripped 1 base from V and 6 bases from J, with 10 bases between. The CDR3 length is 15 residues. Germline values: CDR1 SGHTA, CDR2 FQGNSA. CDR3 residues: CASSLGDLINSPLHF. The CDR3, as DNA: TGTGCCAGCAGCTTAGGAGACTTAATTAATTCACCCCTCCACTTT.

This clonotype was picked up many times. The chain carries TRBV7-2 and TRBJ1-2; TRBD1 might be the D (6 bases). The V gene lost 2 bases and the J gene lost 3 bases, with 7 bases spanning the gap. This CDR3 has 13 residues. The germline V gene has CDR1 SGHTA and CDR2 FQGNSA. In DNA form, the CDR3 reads TGTGCCAGCAGCTTACCAGGGGACTATGGCTACACCTTC. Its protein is CASSLPGDYGYTF.

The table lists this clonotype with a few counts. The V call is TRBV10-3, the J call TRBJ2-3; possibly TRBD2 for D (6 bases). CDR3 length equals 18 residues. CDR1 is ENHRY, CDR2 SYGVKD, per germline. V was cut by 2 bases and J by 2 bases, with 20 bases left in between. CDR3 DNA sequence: TGTGCCATCAGTGAGCCGACCTGGGACTCGGATACCACAGATACGCAGTATTTT. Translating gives CAISEPTWDSDTTDTQYF.

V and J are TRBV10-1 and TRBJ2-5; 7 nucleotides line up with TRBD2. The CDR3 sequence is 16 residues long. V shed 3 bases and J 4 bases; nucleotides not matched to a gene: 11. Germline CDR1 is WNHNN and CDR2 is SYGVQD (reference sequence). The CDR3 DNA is TGCGCCAGCAGTGAAGGGAGACTAGCCATCGGAGAGACCCAGTACTTC. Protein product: CASSEGRLAIGETQYF.

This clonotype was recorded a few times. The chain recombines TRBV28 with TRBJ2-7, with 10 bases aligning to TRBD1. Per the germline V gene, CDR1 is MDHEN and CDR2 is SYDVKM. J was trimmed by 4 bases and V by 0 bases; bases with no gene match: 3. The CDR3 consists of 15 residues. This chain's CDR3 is CASSLWGTGEYEQYF. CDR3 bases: TGTGCCAGCAGTTTATGGGGGACAGGGGAGTACGAGCAGTACTTC. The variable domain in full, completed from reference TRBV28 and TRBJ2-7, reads DVKVTQSSRYLVKRTGEKVFLECVQDMDHENMFWYRQDPGLGLRLIYFSYDVKMKEKGDIPEGYSVSREKKERFSLILESASTNQTSMYLCASSLWGTGEYEQYFGPGTRLTVT.

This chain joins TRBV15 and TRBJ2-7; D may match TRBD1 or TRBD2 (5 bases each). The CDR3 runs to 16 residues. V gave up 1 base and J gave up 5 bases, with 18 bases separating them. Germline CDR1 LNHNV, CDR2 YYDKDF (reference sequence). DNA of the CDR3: TGTGCCACCAGCAGAGTGGGGGTCGATTGGGCGAACGAGCAGTACTTC. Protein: CATSRVGVDWANEQYF.

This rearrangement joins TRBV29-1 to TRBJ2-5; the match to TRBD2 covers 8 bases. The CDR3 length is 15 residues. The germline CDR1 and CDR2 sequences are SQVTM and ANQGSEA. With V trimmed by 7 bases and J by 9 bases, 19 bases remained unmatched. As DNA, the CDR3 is TGCAGCGCCGAAGGGGTAGCGGGGCTTAAGAAAGCCCAGTACTTC. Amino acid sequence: CSAEGVAGLKKAQYF.

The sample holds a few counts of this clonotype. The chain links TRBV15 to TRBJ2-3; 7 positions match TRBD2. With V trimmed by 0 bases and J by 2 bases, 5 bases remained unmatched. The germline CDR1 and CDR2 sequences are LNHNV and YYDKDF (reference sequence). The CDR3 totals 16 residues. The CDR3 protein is CATSREVGGSTDTQYF. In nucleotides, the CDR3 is TGTGCCACCAGCAGAGAAGTGGGGGGGTCCACAGATACGCAGTATTTT.

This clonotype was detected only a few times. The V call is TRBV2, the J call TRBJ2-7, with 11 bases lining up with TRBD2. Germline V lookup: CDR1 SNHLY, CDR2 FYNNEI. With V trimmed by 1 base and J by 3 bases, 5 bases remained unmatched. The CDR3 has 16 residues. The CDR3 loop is CASSEGALAGVYEQYF. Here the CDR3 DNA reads TGTGCCAGCAGTGAAGGGGCACTAGCGGGGGTCTACGAGCAGTACTTC.

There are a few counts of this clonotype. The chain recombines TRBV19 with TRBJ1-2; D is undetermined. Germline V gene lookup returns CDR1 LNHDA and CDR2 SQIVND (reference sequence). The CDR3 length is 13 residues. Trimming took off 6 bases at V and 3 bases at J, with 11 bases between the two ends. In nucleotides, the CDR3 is TGTGCCAGTAGCCTATACGGCTACTATGGCTACACCTTC. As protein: CASSLYGYYGYTF.

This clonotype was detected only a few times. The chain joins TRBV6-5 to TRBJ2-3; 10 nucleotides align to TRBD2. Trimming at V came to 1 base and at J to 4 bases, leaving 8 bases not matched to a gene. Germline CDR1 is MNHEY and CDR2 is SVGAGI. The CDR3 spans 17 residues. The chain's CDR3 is CASSYLRLAGSSDTQYF. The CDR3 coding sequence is TGTGCCAGCAGTTACTTGAGACTAGCGGGTTCTTCAGATACGCAGTATTTT.

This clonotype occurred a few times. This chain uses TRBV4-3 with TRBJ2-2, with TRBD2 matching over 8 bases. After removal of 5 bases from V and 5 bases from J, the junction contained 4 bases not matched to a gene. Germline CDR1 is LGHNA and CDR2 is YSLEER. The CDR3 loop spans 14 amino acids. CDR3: CASSVAGRTGELFF. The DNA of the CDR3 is TGCGCCAGCAGCGTAGCGGGGCGGACCGGGGAGCTGTTTTTT.

The CDR3 coding sequence is TGTGCCAGCTCCTTCCGGGGGCAGGAAGATACGCAGTATTTT. The encoded protein is CASSFRGQEDTQYF. The chain uses TRBV5-3 and TRBJ2-3; D is tentatively TRBD1 or TRBD2 (6 bases each). TRBV5-3 has ORF status, its function being uncertain. This CDR3 is built from 14 residues. Trimming shortened V by 8 bases and J by 5 bases, and 18 bases separated the two germline ends.

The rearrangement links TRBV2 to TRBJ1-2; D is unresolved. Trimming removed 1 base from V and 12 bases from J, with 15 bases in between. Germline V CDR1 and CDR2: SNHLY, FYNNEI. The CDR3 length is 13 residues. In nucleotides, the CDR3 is TGTGCCAGCAGTGAAGGGATTATTTGGGTGGACACCTTC. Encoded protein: CASSEGIIWVDTF.

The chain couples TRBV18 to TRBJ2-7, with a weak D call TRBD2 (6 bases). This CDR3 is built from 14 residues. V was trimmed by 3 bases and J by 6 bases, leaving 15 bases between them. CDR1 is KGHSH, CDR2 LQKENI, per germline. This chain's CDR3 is CASSPDGEVSEQYV. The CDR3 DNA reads TGTGCCAGCTCACCGGACGGGGAGGTGAGCGAGCAGTACGTC.

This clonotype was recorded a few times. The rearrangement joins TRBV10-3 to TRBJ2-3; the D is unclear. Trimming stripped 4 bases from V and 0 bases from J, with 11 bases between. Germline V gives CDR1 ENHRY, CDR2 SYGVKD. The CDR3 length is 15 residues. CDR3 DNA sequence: TGTGCCATCAGTGGGCCAATAACTAGCACAGATACGCAGTATTTT. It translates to CAISGPITSTDTQYF.

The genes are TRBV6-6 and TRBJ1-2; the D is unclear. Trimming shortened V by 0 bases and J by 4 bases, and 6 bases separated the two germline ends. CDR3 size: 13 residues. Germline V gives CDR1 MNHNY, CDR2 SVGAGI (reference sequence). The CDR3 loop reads CASSYSPSYGYTF. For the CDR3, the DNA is TGTGCCAGCAGTTACTCTCCCAGCTATGGCTACACCTTC.

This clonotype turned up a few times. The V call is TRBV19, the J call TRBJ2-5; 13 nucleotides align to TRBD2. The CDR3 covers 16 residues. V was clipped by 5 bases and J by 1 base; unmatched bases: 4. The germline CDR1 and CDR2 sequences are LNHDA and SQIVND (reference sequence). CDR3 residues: CASSSGLAGTQETQYF. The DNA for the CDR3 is TGTGCCAGTAGTTCGGGACTAGCGGGGACCCAAGAGACCCAGTACTTC.